This TCR beta chain was identified during a study of OX40 agonist ivuxolimab in advanced cancers. Study as a whole: While on treatment, patients had intravenous ivuxolimab at 0.01 to 10 mg/kg every 2 weeks. Study-wide points: Clonal expansion by week 6 occurred in CD4+ and CD8+ blood T cells (at 0.1 to 3.0 mg/kg). CD8+ T cells (on average) carried more expanded clones than CD4+ T cells.

Germline loops: CDR1 SGHAT, CDR2 FQNNGV. The V end was cut by 5 bases, the J end by 4 bases, with 17 bases between. CDR3 length equals 15 residues. Remarks on this clone: Its antigen is still unknown.

The repertoire was sequenced with immunoSEQ multiplex PCR; TCRdb's copy has only in-frame clones and lacks some. The data contain around 86,000 clones, roughly 91% of them singletons. The chain couples TRBV11-2 to TRBJ1-2; D is unclear. The TCR originated in an adult with an advanced solid tumor such as melanoma, head and neck, liver or kidney cancer. The source material was CD4+ or CD8+ T cells sorted from blood, sampled in a trial of the OX40 agonist ivuxolimab. Here the CDR3 DNA reads TGTGCCAGCAGCCCCCGACAAAGCTCAGGCTATGGCTACACCTTC. This translates into CASSPRQSSGYGYTF.